The rows below give T cell receptor beta chains drawn from one sample of a study of T cells in Graves' hyperthyroidism and ophthalmopathy. TCRdb passed the multiplex PCR reads through MiXCR, listing each CDR3 protein once. The sample includes over 150,000 distinct CDR3 sequences, about 15% of them seen just once. The sample taken for sequencing was blood. The receptors derive from a woman aged 45 to 65 with Graves' hyperthyroidism. Each CDR3 is given with its conserved first and last residue. The D gene is left open where the match is weak. Clone size is given for some rows only: seen once, a few or many times, or a class if the clone is expanded.

D: TRBD1; J: TRBJ2-7; size: many; length: 14; V: TRBV5-1; DNA: TGCGCCAGCAGCATCTGGACAGGGGCCTACGAGCAGTACTTC; CDR3: CASSIWTGAYEQYF
D: .; J: TRBJ2-1; size: few; length: 13; V: TRBV19; DNA: TGTGCCAGTAGCCCCGGGCGGGTGAATGAGCAGTTCTTC; CDR3: CASSPGRVNEQFF
D: .; J: TRBJ2-1; size: many; length: 14; V: TRBV7-2; DNA: TGTGCCAGCAGGGCTTCGGGGCCGTACAATGAGCAGTTCTTC; CDR3: CASRASGPYNEQFF
D: .; J: TRBJ2-1; size: .; length: 14; V: TRBV6-1; DNA: TGTGCCAGCAGTGAAGCTGAGGTCTACAATGAGCAGTTCTTC; CDR3: CASSEAEVYNEQFF
D: TRBD2; J: TRBJ2-7; size: few; length: 21; V: TRBV2; DNA: TGTGCCAGCTCACCTCTGGGACTAGCGGGGGGTAACGGGCACCCCACCTACGAGCAGTACTTC; CDR3: CASSPLGLAGGNGHPTYEQYF
D: .; J: TRBJ2-2; size: few; length: 12; V: TRBV6-1; DNA: TGTGCCAGCCTACCTTCGATAGGGGAGCTGTTTTTT; CDR3: CASLPSIGELFF
D: TRBD1; J: TRBJ2-7; size: many; length: 11; V: TRBV29-1; DNA: TGCAGCGTTGAAGGGACAGGGGATCAGTACTTC; CDR3: CSVEGTGDQYF
D: .; J: TRBJ1-2; size: .; length: 14; V: TRBV30; DNA: TGTGCCTGGAGAAGGGGGATGGATAACTATGGCTACACCTTC; CDR3: CAWRRGMDNYGYTF
D: .; J: TRBJ2-7; size: many; length: 12; V: TRBV18; DNA: TGTGCCAGCTCAGGGAGCTCCTACGAGCAGTACTTC; CDR3: CASSGSSYEQYF
D: TRBD2; J: TRBJ2-5; size: .; length: 19; V: TRBV28; DNA: TGTGCCAGCAGTTTACCGTCTAGCGGGAGAGACAAGCCCCAAGAGACCCAGTACTTC; CDR3: CASSLPSSGRDKPQETQYF
D: TRBD1; J: TRBJ2-5; size: few; length: 16; V: TRBV12-3/TRBV12-4; DNA: TGTGCCAGCAGATCAAACCCGGGACAGGGAATAGAGACCCAGTACTTC; CDR3: CASRSNPGQGIETQYF
D: TRBD1; J: TRBJ2-6; size: .; length: 17; V: TRBV2; DNA: TGTGCCAGCAGTCGACAGGGCCAGAGCTCTGGGGCCAACGTCCTGACTTTC; CDR3: CASSRQGQSSGANVLTF
D: .; J: TRBJ2-7; size: many; length: 14; V: TRBV2; DNA: TGTGCCAGCAGTACCGGGACGGACGCCTACGAGCAGTACTTC; CDR3: CASSTGTDAYEQYF
D: .; J: TRBJ2-7; size: .; length: 13; V: TRBV3-1; DNA: TGTGCCAGCAGCCAAGCCCCATACTACGAGCAGTACTTC; CDR3: CASSQAPYYEQYF
D: TRBD1; J: TRBJ1-2; size: few; length: 15; V: TRBV2; DNA: TGTGCCAGCAGTGAGTTGACAGGGAACTACTATGGCTACACCTTC; CDR3: CASSELTGNYYGYTF
D: TRBD1; J: TRBJ1-1; size: many; length: 12; V: TRBV10-3; DNA: TGTGCCATCAGGGACAGGGCCACTGAAGCTTTCTTT; CDR3: CAIRDRATEAFF
D: TRBD2; J: TRBJ2-1; size: few; length: 17; V: TRBV7-3; DNA: TGTGCCAGCAGCTTAGGGCTTAGCGGGAGAGCCTACAATGAGCAGTTCTTC; CDR3: CASSLGLSGRAYNEQFF
D: TRBD1; J: TRBJ1-1; size: many; length: 14; V: TRBV5-1; DNA: TGCGCCAGCAACCCCGGGACAGGGGCCACTGAAGCTTTCTTT; CDR3: CASNPGTGATEAFF
D: TRBD1; J: TRBJ2-1; size: .; length: 16; V: TRBV20-1; DNA: TGCAGTGCTTACGGACGGACAGGAGAATCCTACAATGAGCAGTTCTTC; CDR3: CSAYGRTGESYNEQFF
D: TRBD2; J: TRBJ2-7; size: .; length: 15; V: TRBV11-1; DNA: TGTGCCAGCAGCGGTCCGGGACTAGCGGGTTACGAGCAGTACTTC; CDR3: CASSGPGLAGYEQYF
D: .; J: TRBJ1-5; size: many; length: 15; V: TRBV20-1; DNA: TGCAGTGCTAGAGAGGGGGGCCGGGATAATCAGCCCCAGCATTTT; CDR3: CSAREGGRDNQPQHF
D: .; J: TRBJ1-5; size: many; length: 16; V: TRBV18; DNA: TGTGCCAGCTCACCCGCGTTGGGGGGCCACAATCAGCCCCAGCATTTT; CDR3: CASSPALGGHNQPQHF
D: TRBD2; J: TRBJ2-2; size: .; length: 19; V: TRBV10-3; DNA: TGTGCCATCAGTGCACAAGGACTAGCGGGAGTTGAGGACACCGGGGAGCTGTTTTTT; CDR3: CAISAQGLAGVEDTGELFF
D: TRBD2; J: TRBJ2-5; size: many; length: 16; V: TRBV7-3; DNA: TGTGCCAGCAGCTTATCCCCTAGCGGGAGTGGGAAGACCCAGTACTTC; CDR3: CASSLSPSGSGKTQYF
D: .; J: TRBJ2-3; size: many; length: 15; V: TRBV11-2; DNA: TGTGCCAGCAGCTTGGTGGGTGCTAGCACAGATACGCAGTATTTT; CDR3: CASSLVGASTDTQYF
D: .; J: TRBJ1-1; size: .; length: 13; V: TRBV3-1; DNA: TGTGCCAGCAGCCTGGGGGGGGCAACTGAAGCTTTCTTT; CDR3: CASSLGGATEAFF
D: .; J: TRBJ2-7; size: many; length: 12; V: TRBV28; DNA: TGTGCCAGCAGAGTACAGGGACGCGAGCAGTACTTC; CDR3: CASRVQGREQYF
D: .; J: TRBJ2-3; size: few; length: 17; V: TRBV4-1; DNA: TGCGCCAGCAGCCAAGAGTTGCGTCTTACTAGCACAGATACGCAGTATTTT; CDR3: CASSQELRLTSTDTQYF
D: .; J: TRBJ2-7; size: many; length: 14; V: TRBV12-3/TRBV12-4; DNA: TGTGCCAGCAGCTGGGGTGGGGAATTATGGGAGCAGTACTTC; CDR3: CASSWGGELWEQYF
D: TRBD1; J: TRBJ2-3; size: many; length: 14; V: TRBV20-1; DNA: TGCAGTGCTAGAGGGACAGGGGTTCCAGATACGCAGTATTTT; CDR3: CSARGTGVPDTQYF